The 29 T cell receptor beta chains below were found in one sample sequenced in a study of blood T cell repertoires in COVID-19 (dated by TCRdb to between 2020 and 2021). To prepare the library, the immunoSEQ multiplex PCR assay was applied. This immuneACCESS table, as held by TCRdb, lists in-frame sequences with V and J called but not all clones. Of the missing ones, under half trace to an unresolved V gene in checked studies; the others have no known cause. The sample records over 400,000 clones, more than 85% of which are singletons. Jointly, the top ten make up 7% to 10% of the sample. Sequenced material: PBMCs or T cells enriched from blood (not recorded which). The source of these receptors is a woman between 55 and 75 years old who had recovered from COVID-19.

CDR3: CASSQPTANTEAFF. DNA for the CDR3: TGCGCCAGCAGCCAACCTACAGCGAACACTGAAGCTTTCTTT. The V gene is TRBV4-1, the J gene TRBJ1-1; D gene uncertain. With 2 bases removed from V and 1 base from J, the gap between germline ends came to 8 bases. This CDR3 is built from 14 residues. Germline CDR1 reads MGHRA; CDR2 reads YSYEKL.

On this clone: This sample also contains other DNA sequences that code for the same CDR3. This sequence joins TRBV4-1 and TRBJ1-2; D is undetermined. Germline lookup yields CDR1 MGHRA and CDR2 YSYEKL. V was cut by 3 bases and J by 4 bases, with 12 bases left in between. This CDR3 is built from 14 residues. The CDR3 DNA reads TGCGCCAGCAGCCAGGGCGTTACTTCCTATGGCTACACCTTC. It specifies CASSQGVTSYGYTF.

The V and J genes are TRBV5-5 and TRBJ2-5, with 7 bases identical to TRBD1. V dropped 4 bases and J dropped 0; count of bases not matched to a gene: 12. Looked up from germline, CDR1 is SGHKS and CDR2 is YYEKEE (reference sequence). The CDR3 has 17 amino acids. CDR3 bases: TGTGCCAGCAGCGTATCCGGACAGGATCCGTACCAAGAGACCCAGTACTTC. Translating it yields CASSVSGQDPYQETQYF. The full variable domain, rest sourced from reference TRBV5-5 and TRBJ2-5, is DAGVTQSPTHLIKTRGQQVTLRCSPISGHKSVSWYQQVLGQGPQFIFQYYEKEERGRGNFPDRFSARQFPNYSSELNVNALLLGDSALYLCASSVSGQDPYQETQYFGPGTRLLVL.

This chain connects TRBV19 to TRBJ1-2, with 10 bases fitting TRBD1. This CDR3 has 15 amino acids. Germline V gene sequence: CDR1 LNHDA, CDR2 SQIVND (reference sequence). J gave up 5 bases and V 6 bases, and 9 bases lay outside the gene matches. This CDR3 is CASRGDRGEGYGYTF. The DNA of the CDR3 is TGTGCCAGTAGGGGGGACAGGGGAGAAGGGTATGGCTACACCTTC.

The rearrangement links TRBV5-1 to TRBJ2-3; 12 nucleotides line up with TRBD2. V was pared by 0 bases and J by 2 bases, with 7 bases of the junction left unmatched. The germline V gene has CDR1 SGHRS and CDR2 YFSETQ. The CDR3 runs to 18 residues. The DNA of the CDR3 is TGCGCCAGCAGCTTGGCCGGACTAGCGGGGTCTATCACAGATACGCAGTATTTT. Its translation is CASSLAGLAGSITDTQYF.

V and J are TRBV7-9 and TRBJ2-1; 11 bases align to TRBD2. Germline lookup yields CDR1 SEHNR and CDR2 FQNEAQ (reference sequence). V lost 4 bases and J lost 4; bases outside the gene matches: 6. This CDR3 is 16 amino acids long. The CDR3 sequence: CASSSATSGVYNEQFF. Here the CDR3 DNA reads TGTGCCAGCAGCTCGGCGACTAGCGGGGTATACAATGAGCAGTTCTTC.

The rearrangement joins TRBV4-1 to TRBJ2-7; tentatively, D is TRBD1 (5 bases). The V gene lost 1 base and the J gene lost 2 bases, with 9 bases spanning the gap. Germline assignment: CDR1 MGHRA and CDR2 YSYEKL. The CDR3 length is 14 residues. The CDR3 sequence is CASSQVGHAYEQYF. In DNA, the CDR3 is TGCGCCAGCAGCCAAGTCGGACATGCCTACGAGCAGTACTTC.

This clone has only a few counts. Other nucleotide sequences from this sample produce the same CDR3. The chain combines TRBV18 with TRBJ1-1; D possibly corresponds to TRBD1 (5 bases). The CDR3 loop spans 13 amino acids. V was clipped by 5 bases and J by 1 base, with 8 bases between them. From germline, CDR1 is KGHSH and CDR2 LQKENI. This CDR3 reads CASSSTENTEAFF. The CDR3 region has the DNA TGTGCCAGCTCATCGACAGAGAACACTGAAGCTTTCTTT. Full variable domain (outside the CDR3, taken from reference TRBV18 and TRBJ1-1): NAGVMQNPRHLVRRRGQEARLRCSPMKGHSHVYWYRQLPEEGLKFMVYLQKENIIDESGMPKERFSAEFPKEGPSILRIQQVVRGDSAAYFCASSSTENTEAFFGQGTRLTVV.

This clone was counted a single time. The chain has TRBV24-1 and TRBJ2-5; TRBD1 agrees at 7 bases. The germline V gene encodes CDR1 KGHDR and CDR2 SFDVKD. J gave up 7 bases and V 4 bases, and 17 bases lay outside the gene matches. This CDR3 has 17 residues. CDR3 sequence reads: CATSDPRQGPIKGTQYF. The CDR3 nucleotides are TGTGCCACCAGTGACCCCAGACAGGGACCTATAAAAGGGACCCAGTACTTC.

This chain connects TRBV6-5 to TRBJ1-2; 7 nucleotides align to TRBD1. Germline V gene lookup returns CDR1 MNHEY and CDR2 SVGAGI. This CDR3 is 13 amino acids long. The trim removed 10 bases at V and 1 base at J, leaving 6 bases unmatched. CDR3 nucleotide sequence: TGTGCCACCCGGGACAGCCTTAACTATGGCTACACCTTC. Translating it yields CATRDSLNYGYTF.

The V call is TRBV5-1, the J call TRBJ1-1; D gene unclear. V shed 4 bases and J shed 1 base, with 14 bases lying between them. The germline gives CDR1 SGHRS, CDR2 YFSETQ. This CDR3 has 15 residues. CDR3 in DNA: TGCGCCAGCAGCGGGGAGGGAACAAAGAACACTGAAGCTTTCTTT. This codes for CASSGEGTKNTEAFF.

This chain joins TRBV24-1 and TRBJ1-6; the match to TRBD1 covers 7 bases. This CDR3 is built from 16 residues. Unmatched junction bases numbered 8, after V lost 4 bases and J lost 6 bases. CDR1 and CDR2 from the germline V gene are KGHDR and SFDVKD. The CDR3: CATSDSRQGPNSPLHF. CDR3 DNA sequence: TGTGCCACCAGTGACTCTAGACAGGGACCTAATTCACCCCTCCACTTT.

The chain has TRBV10-2 and TRBJ1-6; 12 positions match TRBD1. J was trimmed by 6 bases and V by 6 bases; bases with no gene match: 3. Germline CDR1 WSHSY, CDR2 SAAADI. The CDR3 loop spans 15 amino acids. CDR3: CASRGQGAGNSPLHF. CDR3 sequence (DNA): TGCGCCAGCAGGGGACAGGGGGCAGGTAATTCACCCCTCCACTTT.

The chain joins TRBV20-1 to TRBJ1-4; D may be TRBD1 (5 bases). Germline V gene lookup returns CDR1 DFQATT and CDR2 SNEGSKA (reference sequence). Trimming removed 3 bases from V and 3 bases from J, with 26 bases in between. The length of the CDR3 is 19 residues. The CDR3 region is CSASAPGSGGEAANEKLFF. In nucleotides, the CDR3 is TGCAGTGCTAGTGCTCCCGGGTCCGGGGGAGAAGCGGCTAATGAAAAACTGTTTTTT.

This clone was recorded once. The chain employs TRBV2 and TRBJ2-1; TRBD2 is a possible D gene (6 bases). Germline V gene sequence: CDR1 SNHLY, CDR2 FYNNEI. The CDR3 loop spans 14 amino acids. CDR3 nucleotide sequence: TGTGCTGGCAAGGGCGGGACCTACGACAATGAGCAGTTCTTC. Translation: CAGKGGTYDNEQFF.

This chain connects TRBV7-2 to TRBJ1-3; D may be TRBD1 (5 bases). Trimming shortened V by 5 bases and J by 0 bases, and 11 bases separated the two germline ends. Germline V gene data show CDR1 as SGHTA and CDR2 as FQGNSA. This CDR3 region has 15 residues. In nucleotides, the CDR3 is TGTGCCAGCAGCCAGTTGGGGGGCTCTGGAAACACCATATATTTT. Translation: CASSQLGGSGNTIYF.

The CDR3 DNA reads as TGTGCCACCAGTGATTCGGGACAGGGGGGGTCACCCCTCCACTTT. Protein sequence: CATSDSGQGGSPLHF. V gene TRBV24-1 combines with J gene TRBJ1-6, with TRBD1 matching over 11 bases. The CDR3 length is 15 residues. The germline CDR1 and CDR2 sequences are KGHDR and SFDVKD. The ends lost 2 bases at V and 10 bases at J; junction bases unmatched: 3.

This clone was picked up one time. V is TRBV6-5 and J is TRBJ1-2; D is uncertain. Germline V gene data show CDR1 as MNHEY and CDR2 as SVGAGI. This CDR3 has 13 residues. Trimming removed 3 bases from V and 5 bases from J, with 10 bases in between. As DNA, the CDR3 is TGTGCCAGCAGTTATAATACGGGGTATGGCTACACCTTC. Translated: CASSYNTGYGYTF.

The sample holds one count of this clone. The chain carries TRBV7-9 and TRBJ2-2; weak D call: TRBD2 (5 bases). The CDR3 sequence is 15 residues long. The V gene lost 11 bases and the J gene lost 2 bases, with 18 bases spanning the gap. Germline CDR1 is SEHNR and CDR2 is FQNEAQ (reference sequence). The CDR3 is CASVYRTPNTGELFF. CDR3 bases: TGTGCCTCCGTTTACCGGACTCCAAACACCGGGGAGCTGTTTTTT.

On this clone itself: Distinct nucleotide sequences in the sample also encode this CDR3. This chain links TRBV5-1 with TRBJ1-2, with 7 bases fitting TRBD1. This CDR3 comprises 13 residues. V lost 0 bases and J lost 8; bases outside the gene matches: 4. CDR1 SGHRS and CDR2 YFSETQ come from the germline V gene. CDR3 loop: CASSLGQGTGYTF. The CDR3 region has the DNA TGCGCCAGCAGCTTGGGACAGGGTACGGGCTACACCTTC.

This chain joins TRBV6-1 and TRBJ1-5; D not certain. This CDR3 has 16 amino acids. CDR1 and CDR2 from the germline V gene are MNHNS and SASEGT. With 3 bases removed from V and 1 base from J, the gap between germline ends came to 13 bases. CDR3 sequence: CASSDKVRGSNQPQHF. CDR3 sequence (DNA): TGTGCCAGCAGTGACAAAGTACGGGGAAGCAATCAGCCCCAGCATTTT.

The J gene is TRBJ1-4, the V gene TRBV6-1, with 10 bases matching TRBD1. This CDR3 region has 15 residues. Germline assignment: CDR1 MNHNS and CDR2 SASEGT. J was trimmed by 6 bases and V by 4 bases; bases with no gene match: 5. This CDR3 reads CASSAEGQGYEKLFF. The CDR3 DNA reads TGTGCCAGCAGTGCCGAGGGACAGGGGTATGAAAAACTGTTTTTT.

A single count supports this clone. This chain joins TRBV4-2 and TRBJ2-3; 7 bases are a match to TRBD2. The length of the CDR3 is 16 residues. Germline V CDR1 and CDR2: LGHNA, YNFKEQ. Germline trimming cut 1 base from V and 6 bases from J; bases unmatched to any gene: 10. As DNA, the CDR3 is TGTGCCAGCAGCCAAGCCCTAGCGGCTCTGGGGGATACGCAGTATTTT. As protein: CASSQALAALGDTQYF.

As for this clone: Just one base apart from a much larger clone, this may be a read error. This chain joins TRBV6-4 and TRBJ1-1; the D gene is possibly TRBD1 (5 bases). The CDR3 runs to 15 residues. CDR1 and CDR2 (germline): MRHNA, SNTAGT. The CDR3 loop is CASSDGRQGNTETFF. CDR3 bases: TGTGCCAGCAGTGACGGCCGTCAGGGAAACACTGAAACTTTCTTT.

The rearrangement links TRBV29-1 to TRBJ2-3, with D maybe TRBD1 (5 bases). This CDR3 has 13 residues. The ends were cut back, 3 bases at V and 2 bases at J, with 9 bases in the middle. Germline V gene data show CDR1 as SQVTM and CDR2 as ANQGSEA. This CDR3 reads CSVDQGNTDTQYF. The CDR3 DNA follows: TGCAGCGTTGACCAGGGCAACACAGATACGCAGTATTTT.

This rearrangement joins TRBV15 to TRBJ2-1; D not certain. CDR1 is LNHNV and CDR2 is YYDKDF in the germline V gene (reference sequence). The germline V and J ends were trimmed by 3 bases and 5 bases, with 14 bases remaining between them. The CDR3 has 15 residues. Here the CDR3 reads CATSSWQAAHNEQFF. The DNA of the CDR3 is TGTGCCACCAGCAGCTGGCAGGCCGCCCACAATGAGCAGTTCTTC.

The rearrangement uses TRBV2 and TRBJ2-1; 8 bases agree with TRBD1. The length of the CDR3 is 17 residues. J gave up 4 bases and V 8 bases, and 16 bases lay outside the gene matches. Germline-derived CDR1 and CDR2 are SNHLY and FYNNEI. As DNA, the CDR3 is TGTGCCAGCCTCAGGTTCCCCTCAGGGGGCATATACAATGAGCAGTTCTTC. Translation: CASLRFPSGGIYNEQFF.

V and J are TRBV2 and TRBJ2-5, with a possible D match to TRBD1 (5 bases). Germline lookup yields CDR1 SNHLY and CDR2 FYNNEI. Trimming took 1 base from V and 4 from J, leaving 13 bases between them. The CDR3 extends over 15 amino acids. CDR3: CASSEVRGQGETQYF. CDR3 in DNA: TGTGCCAGCAGTGAAGTTAGGGGTCAAGGAGAGACCCAGTACTTC. The variable domain in full, with the rest retrieved from reference TRBV2 and TRBJ2-5, is EPEVTQTPSHQVTQMGQEVILRCVPISNHLYFYWYRQILGQKVEFLVSFYNNEISEKSEIFDDQFSVERPDGSNFTLKIRSTKLEDSAMYFCASSEVRGQGETQYFGPGTRLLVL.

V gene TRBV6-5 combines with J gene TRBJ1-2; TRBD1 matches at 7 bases. The CDR3 runs 14 residues. The ends lost 5 bases at V and 3 bases at J; junction bases unmatched: 6. The germline V gene encodes CDR1 MNHEY and CDR2 SVGAGI. DNA of the CDR3: TGTGCCAGCAGTCGAATTACAGGGGACTATGGCTACACCTTC. Amino acid sequence: CASSRITGDYGYTF.